This T cell receptor (beta chain) came from a study of cytomegalovirus exposure and HLA in healthy donors. The germline V gene encodes CDR1 ENHRY and CDR2 SYGVKD. The CDR3 loop spans 12 amino acids. A multiplex PCR was run with 60 Vbeta primers and 13 Jbeta primers. Data came from immunoSEQ multiplex PCR; TCRdb stores just in-frame clones and leaves some out. The data contain around 130,000 clones, more than 65% of them singletons. The material sequenced was PBMCs. This chain connects TRBV10-3 to TRBJ1-3; D is undetermined. The TCR originated in a woman younger than 35 in good health and CMV-seropositive. CDR3 nucleotide sequence: TGTGCAACCATTGAATCGAGGGACACCATATATTTT. Protein sequence: CATIESRDTIYF.